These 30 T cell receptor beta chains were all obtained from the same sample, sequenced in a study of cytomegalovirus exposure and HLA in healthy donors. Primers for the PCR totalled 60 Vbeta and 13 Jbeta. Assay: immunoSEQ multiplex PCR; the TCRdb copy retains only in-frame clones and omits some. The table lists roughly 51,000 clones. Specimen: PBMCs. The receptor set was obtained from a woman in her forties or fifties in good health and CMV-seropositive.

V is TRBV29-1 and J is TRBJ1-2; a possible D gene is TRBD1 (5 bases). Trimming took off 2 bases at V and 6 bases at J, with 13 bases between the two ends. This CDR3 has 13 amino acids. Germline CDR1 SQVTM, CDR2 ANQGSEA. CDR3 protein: CSVEPGPLHGYTF. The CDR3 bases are TGCAGCGTTGAACCAGGGCCCCTTCATGGCTACACCTTC.

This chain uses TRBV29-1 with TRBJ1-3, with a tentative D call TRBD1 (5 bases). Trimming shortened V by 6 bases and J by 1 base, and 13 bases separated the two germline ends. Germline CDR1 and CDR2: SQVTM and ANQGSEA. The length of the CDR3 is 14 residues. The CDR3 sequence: CSVLDGGSGNTIYF. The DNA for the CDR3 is TGCAGCGTCCTCGACGGGGGTTCTGGAAACACCATATATTTT.

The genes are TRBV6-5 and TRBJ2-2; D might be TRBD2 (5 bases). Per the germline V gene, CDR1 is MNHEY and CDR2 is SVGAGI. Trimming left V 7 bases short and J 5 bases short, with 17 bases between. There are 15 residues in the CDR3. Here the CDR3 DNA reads TGTGCCAGCACCGGGGATAGACGGTTTACCGGGGAGCTGTTTTTT. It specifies CASTGDRRFTGELFF.

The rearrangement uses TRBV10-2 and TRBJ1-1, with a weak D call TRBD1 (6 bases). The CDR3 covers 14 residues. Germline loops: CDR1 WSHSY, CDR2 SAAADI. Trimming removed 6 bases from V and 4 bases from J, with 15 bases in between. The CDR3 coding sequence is TGCGCCAGCAGGGACAGTCTACGGGGCACTGAAGCTTTCTTT. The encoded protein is CASRDSLRGTEAFF.

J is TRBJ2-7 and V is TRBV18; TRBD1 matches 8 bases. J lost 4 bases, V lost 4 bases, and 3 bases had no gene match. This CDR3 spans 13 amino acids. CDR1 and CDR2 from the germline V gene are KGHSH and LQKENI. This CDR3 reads CASSRTGSYEQYF. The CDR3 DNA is TGTGCCAGCTCACGGACAGGGTCGTACGAGCAGTACTTC.

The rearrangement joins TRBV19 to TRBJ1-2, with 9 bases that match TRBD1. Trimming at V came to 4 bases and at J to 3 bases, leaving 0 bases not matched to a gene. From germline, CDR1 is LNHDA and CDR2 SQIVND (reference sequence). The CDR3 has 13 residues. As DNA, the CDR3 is TGTGCCAGTAGTAGGGACAGGGACTATGGCTACACCTTC. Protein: CASSRDRDYGYTF. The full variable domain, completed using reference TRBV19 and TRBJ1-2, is DGGITQSPKYLFRKEGQNVTLSCEQNLNHDAMYWYRQDPGQGLRLIYYSQIVNDFQKGDIAEGYSVSREKKESFPLTVTSAQKNPTAFYLCASSRDRDYGYTFGSGTRLTVV.

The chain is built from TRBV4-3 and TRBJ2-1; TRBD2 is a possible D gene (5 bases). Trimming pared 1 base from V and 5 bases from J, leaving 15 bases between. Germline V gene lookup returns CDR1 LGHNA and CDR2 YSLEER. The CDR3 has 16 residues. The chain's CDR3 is CASSQVIRLANNEQFF. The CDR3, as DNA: TGCGCCAGCAGCCAAGTTATTCGGCTAGCAAACAATGAGCAGTTCTTC.

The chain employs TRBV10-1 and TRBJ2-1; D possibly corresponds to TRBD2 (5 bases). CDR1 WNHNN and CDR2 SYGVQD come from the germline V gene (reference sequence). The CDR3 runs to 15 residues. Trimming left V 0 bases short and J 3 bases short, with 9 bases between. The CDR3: CASSESRGFYNEQFF. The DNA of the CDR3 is TGCGCCAGCAGTGAGTCCCGGGGTTTCTACAATGAGCAGTTCTTC.

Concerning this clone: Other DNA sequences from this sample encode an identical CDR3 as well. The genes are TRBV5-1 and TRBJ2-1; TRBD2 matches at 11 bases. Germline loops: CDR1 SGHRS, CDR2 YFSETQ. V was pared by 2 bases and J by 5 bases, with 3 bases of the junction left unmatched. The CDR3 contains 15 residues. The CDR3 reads CASSFSGGGHNEQFF. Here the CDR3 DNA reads TGCGCCAGCAGCTTTAGCGGGGGGGGTCACAATGAGCAGTTCTTC. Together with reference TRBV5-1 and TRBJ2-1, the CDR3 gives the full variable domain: KAGVTQTPRYLIKTRGQQVTLSCSPISGHRSVSWYQQTPGQGLQFLFEYFSETQRNKGNFPGRFSGRQFSNSRSEMNVSTLELGDSALYLCASSFSGGGHNEQFFGPGTRLTVL.

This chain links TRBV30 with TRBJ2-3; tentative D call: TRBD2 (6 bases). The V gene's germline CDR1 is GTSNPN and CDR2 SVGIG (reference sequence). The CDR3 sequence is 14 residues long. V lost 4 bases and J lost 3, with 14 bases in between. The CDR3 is CAWTPGVQTDTQYF. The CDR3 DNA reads TGTGCCTGGACCCCGGGGGTTCAGACAGATACGCAGTATTTT.

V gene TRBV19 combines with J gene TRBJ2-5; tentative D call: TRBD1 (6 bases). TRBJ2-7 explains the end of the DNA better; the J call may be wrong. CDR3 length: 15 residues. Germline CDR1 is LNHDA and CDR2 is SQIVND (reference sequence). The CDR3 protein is CASSMKGGRQGEQYF. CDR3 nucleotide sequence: TGTGCCAGTAGTATGAAAGGGGGAAGGCAGGGCGAGCAGTACTTC.

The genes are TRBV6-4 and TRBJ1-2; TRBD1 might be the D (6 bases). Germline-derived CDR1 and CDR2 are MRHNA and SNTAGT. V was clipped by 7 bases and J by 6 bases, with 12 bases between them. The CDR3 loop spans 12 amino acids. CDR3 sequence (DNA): TGTGCCAGCAACGGGACAAAGGATGGCTACACCTTC. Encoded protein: CASNGTKDGYTF.

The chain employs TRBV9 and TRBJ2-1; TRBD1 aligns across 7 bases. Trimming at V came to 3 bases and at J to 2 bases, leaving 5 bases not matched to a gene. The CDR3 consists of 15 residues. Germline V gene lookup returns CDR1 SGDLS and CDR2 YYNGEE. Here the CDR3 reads CASSDRDSPYNEQFF. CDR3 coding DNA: TGTGCCAGCAGCGATCGGGACAGCCCCTACAATGAGCAGTTCTTC.

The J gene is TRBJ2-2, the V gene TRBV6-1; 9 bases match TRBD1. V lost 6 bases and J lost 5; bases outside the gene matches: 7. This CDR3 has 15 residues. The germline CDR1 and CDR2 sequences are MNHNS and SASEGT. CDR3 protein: CASSPDRGSTGELFF. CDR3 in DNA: TGTGCCAGCAGCCCGGACAGGGGTAGTACCGGGGAGCTGTTTTTT.

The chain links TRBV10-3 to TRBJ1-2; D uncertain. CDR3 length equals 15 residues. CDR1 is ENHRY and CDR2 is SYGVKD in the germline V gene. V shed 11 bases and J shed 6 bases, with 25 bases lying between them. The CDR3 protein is CASSDVATNHNGYTF. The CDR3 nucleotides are TGTGCCTCGTCCGACGTAGCTACCAATCATAATGGCTACACCTTC.

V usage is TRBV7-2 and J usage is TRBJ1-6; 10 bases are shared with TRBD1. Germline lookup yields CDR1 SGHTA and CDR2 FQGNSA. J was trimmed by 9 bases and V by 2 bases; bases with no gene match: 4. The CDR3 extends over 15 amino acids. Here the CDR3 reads CASSLQGTGVSPLHF. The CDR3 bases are TGTGCCAGCAGCTTACAGGGGACAGGGGTTTCACCCCTCCACTTT.

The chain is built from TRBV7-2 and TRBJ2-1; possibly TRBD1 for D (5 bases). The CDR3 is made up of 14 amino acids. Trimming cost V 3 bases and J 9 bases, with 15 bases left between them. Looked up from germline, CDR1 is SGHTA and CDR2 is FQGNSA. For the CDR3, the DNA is TGTGCCAGCAGCTTGGGCTCAGGGTGGGGTGAGCAGTTCTTC. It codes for CASSLGSGWGEQFF.

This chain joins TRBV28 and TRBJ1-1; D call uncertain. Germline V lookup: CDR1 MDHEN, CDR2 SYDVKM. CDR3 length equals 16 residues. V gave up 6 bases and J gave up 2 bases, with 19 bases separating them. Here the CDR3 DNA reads TGTGCCAGCAGCTTGCTTCGAGGGATGGAAAACACTGAAGCTTTCTTT. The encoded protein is CASSLLRGMENTEAFF. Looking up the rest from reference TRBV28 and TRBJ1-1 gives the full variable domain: DVKVTQSSRYLVKRTGEKVFLECVQDMDHENMFWYRQDPGLGLRLIYFSYDVKMKEKGDIPEGYSVSREKKERFSLILESASTNQTSMYLCASSLLRGMENTEAFFGQGTRLTVV.

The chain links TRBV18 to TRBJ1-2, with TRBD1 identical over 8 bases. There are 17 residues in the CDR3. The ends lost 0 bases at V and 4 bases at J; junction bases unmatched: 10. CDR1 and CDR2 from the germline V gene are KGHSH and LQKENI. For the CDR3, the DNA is TGTGCCAGCTCACCACCGGCCCAGGGGGCAGGCGGCTATGGCTACACCTTC. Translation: CASSPPAQGAGGYGYTF.

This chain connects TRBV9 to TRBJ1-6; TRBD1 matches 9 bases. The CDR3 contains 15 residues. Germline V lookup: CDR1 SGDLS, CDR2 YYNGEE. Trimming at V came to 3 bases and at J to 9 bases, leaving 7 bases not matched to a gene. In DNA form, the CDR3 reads TGTGCCAGCAGCGCTTTTGGACAGGGGAGTTCACCCCTCCACTTT. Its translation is CASSAFGQGSSPLHF.

For the CDR3, the DNA is TGTGCCAGCTCACCAAAGGGGAACTACGAGCAGTACTTC. It specifies CASSPKGNYEQYF. The chain is built from TRBV18 and TRBJ2-7, with a possible D match to TRBD1 (5 bases). The CDR3 runs 13 residues. CDR1 and CDR2 (germline): KGHSH, LQKENI. The V and J ends lost 2 bases and 3 bases respectively, with 8 bases between them.

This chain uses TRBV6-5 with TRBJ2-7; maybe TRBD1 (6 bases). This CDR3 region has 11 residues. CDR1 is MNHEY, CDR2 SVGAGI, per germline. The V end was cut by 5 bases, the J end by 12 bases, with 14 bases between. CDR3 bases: TGTGCCAGCAGTGACTTGGCCAGGGGGTACTTC. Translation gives CASSDLARGYF.

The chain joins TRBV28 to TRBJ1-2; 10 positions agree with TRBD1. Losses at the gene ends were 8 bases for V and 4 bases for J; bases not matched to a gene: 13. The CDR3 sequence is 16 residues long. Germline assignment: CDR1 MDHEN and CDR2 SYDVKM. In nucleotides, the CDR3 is TGTGCCAGCGTCTCGGGACAGGGGTTACGGAGCTATGGCTACACCTTC. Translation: CASVSGQGLRSYGYTF.

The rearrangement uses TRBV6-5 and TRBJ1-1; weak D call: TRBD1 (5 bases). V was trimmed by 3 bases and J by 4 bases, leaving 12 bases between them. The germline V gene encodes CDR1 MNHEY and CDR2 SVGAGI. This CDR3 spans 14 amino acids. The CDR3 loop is CASSYQGFGTEAFF. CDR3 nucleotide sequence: TGTGCCAGCAGTTATCAGGGTTTTGGCACTGAAGCTTTCTTT.

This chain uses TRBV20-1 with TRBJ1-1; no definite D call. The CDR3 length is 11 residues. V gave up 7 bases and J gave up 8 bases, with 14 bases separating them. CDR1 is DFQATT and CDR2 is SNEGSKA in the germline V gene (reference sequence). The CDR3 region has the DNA TGCAGTGGGACTCCCGAAAGGGAAGCTTTCTTT. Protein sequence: CSGTPEREAFF.

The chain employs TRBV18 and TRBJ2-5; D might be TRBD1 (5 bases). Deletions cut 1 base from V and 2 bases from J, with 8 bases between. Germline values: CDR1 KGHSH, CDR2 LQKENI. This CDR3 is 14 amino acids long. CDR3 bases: TGTGCCAGCTCACCACAGAGACAGCAAGAGACCCAGTACTTC. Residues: CASSPQRQQETQYF. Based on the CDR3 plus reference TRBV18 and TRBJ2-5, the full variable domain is NAGVMQNPRHLVRRRGQEARLRCSPMKGHSHVYWYRQLPEEGLKFMVYLQKENIIDESGMPKERFSAEFPKEGPSILRIQQVVRGDSAAYFCASSPQRQQETQYFGPGTRLLVL.

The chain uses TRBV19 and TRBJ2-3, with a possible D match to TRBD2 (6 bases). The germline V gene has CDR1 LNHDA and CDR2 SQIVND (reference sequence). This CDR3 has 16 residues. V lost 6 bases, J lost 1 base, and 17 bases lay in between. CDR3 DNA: TGTGCCAGTAGCAGCCCCGGAGGCGGGGGCACAGATACGCAGTATTTT. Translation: CASSSPGGGGTDTQYF.

The DNA of the CDR3 is TGTGCCATCAGTGGTGGACAGGGAAGCAATCAGCCCCAGCATTTT. Residues: CAISGGQGSNQPQHF. The chain has TRBV10-3 and TRBJ1-5; TRBD1 matches at 8 bases. Germline CDR1 reads ENHRY; CDR2 reads SYGVKD. J lost 1 base, V lost 4 bases, and 3 bases had no gene match. The CDR3 extends over 15 amino acids.

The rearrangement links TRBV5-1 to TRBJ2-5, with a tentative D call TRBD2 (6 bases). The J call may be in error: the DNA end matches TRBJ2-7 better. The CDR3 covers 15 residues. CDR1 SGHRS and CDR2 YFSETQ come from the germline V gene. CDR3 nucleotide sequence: TGCGCCAGCAGTTTTGCCGGGACTCCCTCCTACGAGCAGTACTTC. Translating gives CASSFAGTPSYEQYF.

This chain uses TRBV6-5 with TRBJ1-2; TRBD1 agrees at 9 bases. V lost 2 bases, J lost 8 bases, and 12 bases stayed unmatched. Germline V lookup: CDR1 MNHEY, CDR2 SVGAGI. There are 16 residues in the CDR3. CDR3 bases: TGTGCCAGCAGTTACATGGCCCGCCGGGACAGGGACGGCTACACCTTC. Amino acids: CASSYMARRDRDGYTF.